The T cell receptor (beta chain) under discussion was sequenced for a study of cytomegalovirus exposure and HLA in healthy donors. Notes on the study in general: Among TCR sequences, most were rare, though some public TCRs appeared in many donors. The investigators catalogued 150 to 200 TCR beta chains as cytomegalovirus-associated. In a later analysis, donors in an Asian-associated ancestry cluster reportedly had fewer N-insertions in productive TCRs than the cohort mean.

With respect to this clone: Its antigen is not known.

60 Vbeta and 13 Jbeta primers were used in PCR. Here immunoSEQ multiplex PCR was the method, and the copy in TCRdb shows in-frame clones only, minus some. This sample carries over 150,000 clones, roughly 80% of them seen once, and the ten largest clones take around 1.5%. The origin of this receptor is a man aged 45 to 65 in good health and CMV-seronegative. Sequences were obtained from PBMCs.

CDR3 in DNA: TGTGCCAGCATTTTCGGTCCAGGGAGGGATGAGCAGTTCTTC. This translates into CASIFGPGRDEQFF. V and J are TRBV6-1 and TRBJ2-1; the match to TRBD2 covers 7 bases. The CDR3 runs to 14 residues. CDR1 is MNHNS, CDR2 SASEGT, per germline. With V trimmed by 7 bases and J by 8 bases, 11 bases remained unmatched.